These 31 T cell receptor beta chains originate from one sample sequenced in a study of cytomegalovirus exposure and HLA in healthy donors. The PCR ran on 60 Vbeta and 13 Jbeta primers. Repertoires were generated with immunoSEQ multiplex PCR, while TCRdb's copy carries only in-frame clones and drops some. Of some 150,000 clones in the sample, about 80% were seen once. What was sequenced was PBMCs. Source of these receptors: a male donor in good health and CMV-seronegative.

The V call is TRBV10-1, the J call TRBJ2-3, with D maybe TRBD2 (5 bases). The V and J ends lost 11 bases and 4 bases respectively, with 19 bases between them. The germline gives CDR1 WNHNN, CDR2 SYGVQD (reference sequence). CDR3 length: 14 amino acids. The CDR3 sequence: CAVPKTRAPDTQYF. DNA of the CDR3: TGCGCCGTCCCAAAAACGCGGGCCCCAGATACGCAGTATTTT.

The rearrangement uses TRBV7-2 and TRBJ1-2, with no clear D. This CDR3 is built from 14 residues. V lost 1 base and J 2 bases, leaving 8 bases between the germline ends. Germline loops: CDR1 SGHTA, CDR2 FQGNSA. As DNA, the CDR3 is TGTGCCAGCAGCTTAGACGGGTTCAACTATGGCTACACCTTC. Translating it yields CASSLDGFNYGYTF.

The rearrangement joins TRBV2 to TRBJ1-5; 9 bases agree with TRBD1. From germline, CDR1 is SNHLY and CDR2 FYNNEI. CDR3 length: 14 amino acids. Trimming removed 7 bases from V and 5 bases from J; junction bases left unmatched: 6. The CDR3 DNA is TGTGCCAGCACGAGGGGACAGGGAGATCAGCCCCAGCATTTT. It yields the protein CASTRGQGDQPQHF.

In DNA form, the CDR3 reads TGCGCCAGCAGCCCAAGGAGTGCAACTAATGAAAAACTGTTTTTT. This codes for CASSPRSATNEKLFF. The chain is built from TRBV4-3 and TRBJ1-4; D ambiguous. The germline V and J ends were trimmed by 4 bases and 0 bases, with 9 bases remaining between them. The CDR3 contains 15 residues. CDR1 LGHNA and CDR2 YSLEER come from the germline V gene.

This chain connects TRBV5-1 to TRBJ2-5; tentatively, D is TRBD2 (6 bases). There are 17 residues in the CDR3. Germline V gene sequence: CDR1 SGHRS, CDR2 YFSETQ. Trimming left V 4 bases short and J 5 bases short, with 24 bases between. The CDR3 loop is CASSPGGGSSDLETQYF. CDR3 coding DNA: TGCGCCAGCAGCCCTGGTGGAGGCTCTAGCGATTTGGAGACCCAGTACTTC.

The V call is TRBV9, the J call TRBJ1-5, with D maybe TRBD1 (6 bases). With 6 bases removed from V and 3 bases from J, the gap between germline ends came to 13 bases. This CDR3 is built from 14 residues. Germline V CDR1 and CDR2: SGDLS, YYNGEE. Written as DNA, the CDR3 is TGTGCCAGCAACCCAGGGGAATACAATCAGCCCCAGCATTTT. It specifies CASNPGEYNQPQHF. The whole variable domain, filled in from reference TRBV9 and TRBJ1-5, reads DSGVTQTPKHLITATGQRVTLRCSPRSGDLSVYWYQQSLDQGLQFLIQYYNGEERAKGNILERFSAQQFPDLHSELNLSSLELGDSALYFCASNPGEYNQPQHFGDGTRLSIL.

In its sample, this clone was seen once. The J gene is TRBJ1-2, the V gene TRBV5-1, with 7 bases fitting TRBD1. Losses at the gene ends were 4 bases for V and 5 bases for J; bases not matched to a gene: 8. CDR3 length equals 14 residues. Germline assignment: CDR1 SGHRS and CDR2 YFSETQ. CDR3 amino acids: CASSLETGRYGYTF. In DNA, the CDR3 is TGCGCCAGCAGCCTGGAGACAGGGAGATATGGCTACACCTTC.

This chain joins TRBV6-6 and TRBJ1-1; 10 nucleotides align to TRBD1. This CDR3 spans 15 amino acids. With V trimmed by 2 bases and J by 1 base, 1 base remained unmatched. Germline V CDR1 and CDR2: MNHNY, SVGAGI (reference sequence). CDR3 protein: CASSYRDRGNTEAFF. CDR3 nucleotide sequence: TGTGCCAGCAGTTACCGGGACAGGGGGAACACTGAAGCTTTCTTT.

The rearrangement uses TRBV18 and TRBJ2-3; tentative D call: TRBD1 (5 bases). Germline V lookup: CDR1 KGHSH, CDR2 LQKENI. V lost 3 bases to trimming and J lost 2 bases, with 9 bases between them. This CDR3 comprises 14 residues. The CDR3 sequence: CASSPNRNTDTQYF. The DNA of the CDR3 is TGTGCCAGCTCACCGAACAGGAACACAGATACGCAGTATTTT. Complete variable domain (other parts from reference TRBV18 and TRBJ2-3): NAGVMQNPRHLVRRRGQEARLRCSPMKGHSHVYWYRQLPEEGLKFMVYLQKENIIDESGMPKERFSAEFPKEGPSILRIQQVVRGDSAAYFCASSPNRNTDTQYFGPGTRLTVL.

The rearrangement joins TRBV5-4 to TRBJ1-1; 8 positions match TRBD1. Germline-derived CDR1 and CDR2 are SGHNT and YYREEE (reference sequence). Losses at the gene ends were 1 base for V and 1 base for J; bases not matched to a gene: 3. This CDR3 is 15 amino acids long. The CDR3 bases are TGTGCCAGCAGCTTGAGGACAGGGACGAACACTGAAGCTTTCTTT. Translating gives CASSLRTGTNTEAFF.

This clone was seen a few times. The chain carries TRBV14 and TRBJ1-2, with no clear D. V lost 5 bases and J 13 bases, leaving 20 bases between the germline ends. There are 13 residues in the CDR3. Germline assignment: CDR1 SGHDN and CDR2 FVKESK. The chain's CDR3 is CASSEGSHQGVTF. The CDR3 DNA sequence: TGTGCCAGCAGCGAAGGGTCCCACCAAGGAGTCACCTTC.

On this clone: Germline is not matched at one junction end, which may reflect a read error. This rearrangement joins TRBV10-2 to TRBJ2-3; D gene unclear. The CDR3 is 16 amino acids. Germline-derived CDR1 and CDR2 are WSHSY and SAAADI. CDR3 protein: CASSEIRPTITDTQYF. The CDR3 DNA is TGCGCCAGCAGTGAGATCCGTCCCACGATCACAGATACACAGTATTTT.

This clone was picked up a small number of times. This chain connects TRBV27 to TRBJ1-1; no definite D call. The V gene lost 5 bases and the J gene lost 1 base, with 11 bases spanning the gap. Germline-derived CDR1 and CDR2 are MNHEY and SMNVEV (reference sequence). The CDR3 has 14 amino acids. CDR3 in DNA: TGTGCCAGCAGTGATGCATGGCCGAACACTGAAGCTTTCTTT. Its translation: CASSDAWPNTEAFF.

The chain uses TRBV11-3 and TRBJ2-6, with D unresolved. Germline CDR1 and CDR2: SGHNT and YENEEA. This CDR3 has 15 amino acids. Trimming left V 5 bases short and J 0 bases short, with 8 bases between. CDR3 sequence (DNA): TGTGCCAGCAGCCCACAGTCCTCTGGGGCCAACGTCCTGACTTTC. Translated, it gives CASSPQSSGANVLTF.

The chain couples TRBV18 to TRBJ1-5; a weak D match, TRBD1 (6 bases). Per germline, CDR1 KGHSH and CDR2 LQKENI. Trimming took 6 bases from V and 9 from J, leaving 18 bases between them. The CDR3 is made up of 14 amino acids. Here the CDR3 reads CASSLRTVSWPQHF. In DNA form, the CDR3 reads TGTGCCAGCTCCCTGCGGACAGTCAGTTGGCCCCAGCATTTT.

This sequence joins TRBV4-3 and TRBJ2-7, with a weak D call TRBD1 (6 bases). The CDR3 is 13 amino acids. Trimming took 4 bases from V and 5 from J, leaving 12 bases between them. The germline V gene has CDR1 LGHNA and CDR2 YSLEER. In nucleotides, the CDR3 is TGCGCCAGCAGCCTAGGGGGTTCGGACGAGCAGTACTTC. The encoded protein is CASSLGGSDEQYF.

The chain links TRBV2 to TRBJ1-1, with a tentative D call TRBD1 (6 bases). CDR3 length equals 15 residues. V was cut by 4 bases and J by 0 bases, with 12 bases left in between. CDR1 is SNHLY and CDR2 is FYNNEI in the germline V gene. This CDR3 reads CASSVDRTMNTEAFF. The DNA of the CDR3 is TGTGCCAGCAGTGTAGACAGGACCATGAACACTGAAGCTTTCTTT.

In its sample, this clone was seen once. The chain links TRBV7-3 to TRBJ1-6, with a possible D match to TRBD1 (6 bases). Trimming left V 5 bases short and J 11 bases short, with 13 bases between. From germline, CDR1 is SGHTA and CDR2 FQGTGA. The CDR3 extends over 13 amino acids. CDR3 bases: TGTGCCAGCAGCCTCTCAGGGGCGACACCCCTCCACTTT. As protein: CASSLSGATPLHF.

CDR3 residues: CASSLGLANYEQYF. The CDR3 DNA reads as TGTGCCAGCAGTTTGGGACTAGCGAACTACGAGCAGTACTTC. The J gene is TRBJ2-7, the V gene TRBV27, with 10 bases matching TRBD2. The length of the CDR3 is 14 residues. Germline loops: CDR1 MNHEY, CDR2 SMNVEV (reference sequence). Germline trimming cut 3 bases from V and 3 bases from J; bases unmatched to any gene: 2.

The V gene is TRBV7-3, the J gene TRBJ2-3; possible D gene TRBD2, 7 bases. From germline, CDR1 is SGHTA and CDR2 FQGTGA. The germline V and J ends were trimmed by 8 bases and 3 bases, with 12 bases remaining between them. The CDR3 has 13 amino acids. The CDR3: CASGGGGTDTQYF. The CDR3 region has the DNA TGTGCCAGCGGCGGGGGCGGTACAGATACGCAGTATTTT.

A few counts support this clone. V gene TRBV30 combines with J gene TRBJ2-7, with a weak D call TRBD1 (6 bases). Germline V gene lookup returns CDR1 GTSNPN and CDR2 SVGIG (reference sequence). The CDR3 is 15 amino acids. V was cut by 0 bases and J by 2 bases, with 14 bases left in between. CDR3 nucleotide sequence: TGTGCCTGGAGTGTAGGTCCAGGGGTGACCTACGAGCAGTACTTC. The encoded protein is CAWSVGPGVTYEQYF.

The chain is built from TRBV9 and TRBJ2-5, with D tentatively TRBD1 (5 bases). CDR3 size: 13 residues. Trimming took off 0 bases at V and 4 bases at J, with 7 bases between the two ends. Per the germline V gene, CDR1 is SGDLS and CDR2 is YYNGEE. CDR3 protein: CASSVEQGETQYF. In nucleotides, the CDR3 is TGTGCCAGCAGCGTAGAGCAGGGAGAGACCCAGTACTTC.

The chain recombines TRBV27 with TRBJ2-2; TRBD1 is a possible D gene (6 bases). V shed 6 bases and J shed 7 bases, with 12 bases lying between them. CDR1 is MNHEY and CDR2 is SMNVEV in the germline V gene (reference sequence). The CDR3 has 13 amino acids. For the CDR3, the DNA is TGTGCCAGCAGCCGACAGGTAGTCGGGGAGCTGTTTTTT. Its protein product is CASSRQVVGELFF.

The V and J genes are TRBV5-1 and TRBJ2-7; the D is unclear. Per germline, CDR1 SGHRS and CDR2 YFSETQ. Trimming stripped 4 bases from V and 2 bases from J, with 13 bases between. The CDR3 covers 14 residues. In DNA form, the CDR3 reads TGCGCCAGCAGCCCTCCGACACTTACCTACGAGCAGTACTTC. It is translated as CASSPPTLTYEQYF.

There are a few counts of this clone. CDR3 nucleotides: TGCAGCGTTGGGGAGACAGGACCGTACGAGCAGTACTTC. It codes for CSVGETGPYEQYF. The chain links TRBV29-1 to TRBJ2-5; D might be TRBD1 (6 bases). Matching the DNA end better, TRBJ2-7 makes the J call doubtful. CDR1 and CDR2 (germline): SQVTM, ANQGSEA. The CDR3 sequence is 13 residues long.

CDR3 residues: CASSVAGGPSDTQYF. In nucleotides, the CDR3 is TGTGCCAGCTCCGTAGCGGGGGGGCCGAGTGATACGCAGTATTTT. The chain recombines TRBV7-3 with TRBJ2-3; 11 nucleotides line up with TRBD2. With V trimmed by 8 bases and J by 6 bases, 10 bases remained unmatched. The germline gives CDR1 SGHTA, CDR2 FQGTGA. This CDR3 is 15 amino acids long. Full variable domain (outside the CDR3, taken from reference TRBV7-3 and TRBJ2-3): GAGVSQTPSNKVTEKGKYVELRCDPISGHTALYWYRQSLGQGPEFLIYFQGTGAADDSGLPNDRFFAVRPEGSVSTLKIQRTERGDSAVYLCASSVAGGPSDTQYFGPGTRLTVL.

CDR3 nucleotide sequence: TGTGCCAGCAGCTGGTCAGGTCAGGGGACTGAAGCTTTCTTT. It translates to CASSWSGQGTEAFF. The chain carries TRBV7-2 and TRBJ1-1; possible D gene TRBD1, 6 bases. Germline V CDR1 and CDR2: SGHTA, FQGNSA. The CDR3 totals 14 residues. V lost 4 bases to trimming and J lost 5 bases, with 14 bases between them. The whole variable domain, remainder taken from reference TRBV7-2 and TRBJ1-1, is GAGVSQSPSNKVTEKGKDVELRCDPISGHTALYWYRQSLGQGLEFLIYFQGNSAPDKSGLPSDRFSAERTGGSVSTLTIQRTQQEDSAVYLCASSWSGQGTEAFFGQGTRLTVV.

The J gene is TRBJ2-1, the V gene TRBV28, with D perhaps matching TRBD2 (6 bases). CDR1 is MDHEN and CDR2 is SYDVKM in the germline V gene. V was clipped by 5 bases and J by 10 bases, with 18 bases between them. This CDR3 is built from 14 residues. CDR3 DNA: TGTGCCAGCAGTGCTTCGGGACTCGGCGGGGAGCAGTTCTTC. As protein: CASSASGLGGEQFF.

This chain joins TRBV5-4 and TRBJ1-3; TRBD1 agrees at 10 bases. CDR1 is SGHNT, CDR2 YYREEE, per germline (reference sequence). V shed 4 bases, J shed 4 bases, and the junction held 5 bases outside the gene matches. The CDR3 contains 15 residues. The CDR3 sequence is CASSLDRGQGNTIYF. In nucleotides, the CDR3 is TGTGCCAGCAGCCTCGACAGGGGGCAGGGAAACACCATATATTTT.

This clone was counted a few times. This rearrangement joins TRBV7-9 to TRBJ1-1; 8 bases match TRBD1. V shed 8 bases and J 7 bases; nucleotides not matched to a gene: 12. The CDR3 consists of 14 residues. Germline CDR1 reads SEHNR; CDR2 reads FQNEAQ (reference sequence). DNA for the CDR3: TGTGCCAGCGGACCGGACAGGGTCCAACATGAAGCTTTCTTT. It encodes CASGPDRVQHEAFF.

For the CDR3, the DNA is TGTGCCACCTCGGGGGACGGCCATAATTCACCCCTCCACTTT. Encoded protein: CATSGDGHNSPLHF. The chain has TRBV19 and TRBJ1-6, with D possibly being TRBD1 (5 bases). Trimming took off 10 bases at V and 5 bases at J, with 15 bases between the two ends. Germline V gene sequence: CDR1 LNHDA, CDR2 SQIVND (reference sequence). The CDR3 sequence is 14 residues long.